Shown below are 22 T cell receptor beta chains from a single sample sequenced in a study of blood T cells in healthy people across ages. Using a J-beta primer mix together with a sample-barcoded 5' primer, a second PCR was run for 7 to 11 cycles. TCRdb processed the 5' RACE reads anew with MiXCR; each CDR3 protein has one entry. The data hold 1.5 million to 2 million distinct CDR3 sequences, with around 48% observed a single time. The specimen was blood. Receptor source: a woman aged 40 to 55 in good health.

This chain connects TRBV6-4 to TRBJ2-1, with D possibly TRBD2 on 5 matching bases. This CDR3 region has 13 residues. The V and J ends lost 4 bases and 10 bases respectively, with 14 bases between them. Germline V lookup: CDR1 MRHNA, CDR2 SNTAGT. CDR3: CASSGQEGGEQFF. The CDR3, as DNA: TGTGCCAGCAGTGGCCAAGAGGGCGGCGAGCAGTTCTTC.

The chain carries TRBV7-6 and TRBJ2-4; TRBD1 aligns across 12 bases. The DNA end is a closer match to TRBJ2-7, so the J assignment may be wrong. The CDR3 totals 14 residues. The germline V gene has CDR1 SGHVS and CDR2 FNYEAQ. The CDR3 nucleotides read TGTGCCAGCAGCTCGGGGACAGGGGGCGACGAGCAGTACTTC. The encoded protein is CASSSGTGGDEQYF.

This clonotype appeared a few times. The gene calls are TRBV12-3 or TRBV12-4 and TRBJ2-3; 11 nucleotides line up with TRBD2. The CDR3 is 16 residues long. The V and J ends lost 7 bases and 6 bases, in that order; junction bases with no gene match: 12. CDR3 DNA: TGTGCCAGCAACCCCGGGACTAGCGGATTCGGGGATACGCAGTATTTT. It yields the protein CASNPGTSGFGDTQYF.

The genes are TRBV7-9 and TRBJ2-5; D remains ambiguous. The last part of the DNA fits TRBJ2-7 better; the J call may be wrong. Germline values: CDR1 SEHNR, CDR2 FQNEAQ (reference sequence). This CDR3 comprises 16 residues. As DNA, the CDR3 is TGTGCCAGCAGCCTGACGGAGAGCCGGTGGTGGTACGAGCAGTACTTC. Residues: CASSLTESRWWYEQYF.

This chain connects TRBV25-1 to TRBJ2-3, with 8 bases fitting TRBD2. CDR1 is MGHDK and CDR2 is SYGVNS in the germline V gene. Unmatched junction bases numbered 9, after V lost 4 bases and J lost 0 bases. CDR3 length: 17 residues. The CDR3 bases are TGTGCCAGCAGTGCCCTGCCGAGCGGGGGTAGCACAGATACGCAGTATTTT. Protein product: CASSALPSGGSTDTQYF.

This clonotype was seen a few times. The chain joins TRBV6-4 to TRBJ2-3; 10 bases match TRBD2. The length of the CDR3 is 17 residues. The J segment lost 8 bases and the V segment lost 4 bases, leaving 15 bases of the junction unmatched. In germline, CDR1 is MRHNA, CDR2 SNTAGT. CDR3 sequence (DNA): TGTGCCAGCAGTGGGTCTAGCGGGGGTCCTGGATTGGCTACGCAGTATTTT. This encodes CASSGSSGGPGLATQYF.

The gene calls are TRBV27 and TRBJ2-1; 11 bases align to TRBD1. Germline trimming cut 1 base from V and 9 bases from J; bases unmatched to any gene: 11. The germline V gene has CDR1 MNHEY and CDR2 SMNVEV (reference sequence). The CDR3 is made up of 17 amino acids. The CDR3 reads CASSLFLQGTGGGEQFF. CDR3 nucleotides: TGTGCCAGCAGTTTATTTTTGCAGGGGACAGGGGGAGGTGAGCAGTTCTTC.

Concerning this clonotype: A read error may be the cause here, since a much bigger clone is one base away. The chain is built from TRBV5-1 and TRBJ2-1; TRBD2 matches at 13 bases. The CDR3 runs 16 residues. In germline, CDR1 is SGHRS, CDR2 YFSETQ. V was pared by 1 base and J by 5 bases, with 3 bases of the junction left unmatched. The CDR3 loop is CASSLTSGGAHNEQFF. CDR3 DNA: TGCGCCAGCAGCTTGACTAGCGGGGGGGCCCACAATGAGCAGTTCTTC. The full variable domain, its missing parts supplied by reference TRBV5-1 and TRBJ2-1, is KAGVTQTPRYLIKTRGQQVTLSCSPISGHRSVSWYQQTPGQGLQFLFEYFSETQRNKGNFPGRFSGRQFSNSRSEMNVSTLELGDSALYLCASSLTSGGAHNEQFFGPGTRLTVL.

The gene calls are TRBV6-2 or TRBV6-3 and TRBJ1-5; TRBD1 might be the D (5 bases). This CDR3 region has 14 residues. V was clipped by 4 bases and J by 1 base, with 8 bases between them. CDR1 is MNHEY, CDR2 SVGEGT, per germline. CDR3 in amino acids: CASSSEGSNQPQHF. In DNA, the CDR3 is TGTGCCAGCAGTTCCGAGGGGAGCAATCAGCCCCAGCATTTT.

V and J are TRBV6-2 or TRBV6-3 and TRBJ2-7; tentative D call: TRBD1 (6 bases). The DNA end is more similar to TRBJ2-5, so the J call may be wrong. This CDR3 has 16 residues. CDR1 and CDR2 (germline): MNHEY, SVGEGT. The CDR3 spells CASSRTGRGIRETQYF. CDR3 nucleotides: TGTGCCAGCAGCCGTACAGGAAGGGGGATCCGAGAGACCCAGTACTTC.

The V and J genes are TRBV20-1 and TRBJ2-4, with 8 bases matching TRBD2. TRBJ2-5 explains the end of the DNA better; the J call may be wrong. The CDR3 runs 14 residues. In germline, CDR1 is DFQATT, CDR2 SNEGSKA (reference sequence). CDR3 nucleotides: TGCAGTGCTAGAGATAGGACTAGCAGACAGACCCAGTACTTC. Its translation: CSARDRTSRQTQYF.

CDR3 sequence: CAISESLDAQETQYF. CDR3 in DNA: TGTGCCATCAGTGAGTCCCTGGATGCACAAGAGACCCAGTACTTC. The chain joins TRBV10-3 to TRBJ2-5, with D unclear. The germline V gene encodes CDR1 ENHRY and CDR2 SYGVKD. Trimming removed 0 bases at V and 2 bases at J, with 10 bases between. The CDR3 is 15 amino acids.

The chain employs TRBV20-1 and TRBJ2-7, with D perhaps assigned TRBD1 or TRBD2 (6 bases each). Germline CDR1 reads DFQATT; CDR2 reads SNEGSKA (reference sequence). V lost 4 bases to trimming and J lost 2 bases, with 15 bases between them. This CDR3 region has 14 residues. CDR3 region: CSAIPGGPAYEQYF. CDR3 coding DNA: TGCAGTGCTATACCCGGGGGCCCTGCCTACGAGCAGTACTTC.

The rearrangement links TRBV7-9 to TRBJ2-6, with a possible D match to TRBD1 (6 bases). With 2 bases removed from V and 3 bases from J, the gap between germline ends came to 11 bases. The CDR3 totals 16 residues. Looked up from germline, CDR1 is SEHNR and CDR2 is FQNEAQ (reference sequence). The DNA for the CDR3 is TGTGCCAGCAGCTTAACGGCAGGGGTTGGGGCCAACGTCCTGACTTTC. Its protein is CASSLTAGVGANVLTF.

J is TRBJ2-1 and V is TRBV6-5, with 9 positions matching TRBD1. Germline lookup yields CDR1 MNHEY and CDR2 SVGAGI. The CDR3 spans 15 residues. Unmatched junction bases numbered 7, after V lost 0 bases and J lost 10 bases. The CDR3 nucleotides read TGTGCCAGCAGTTACTCGGTGGGACAGGGATCCGAGCAGTTCTTC. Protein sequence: CASSYSVGQGSEQFF.

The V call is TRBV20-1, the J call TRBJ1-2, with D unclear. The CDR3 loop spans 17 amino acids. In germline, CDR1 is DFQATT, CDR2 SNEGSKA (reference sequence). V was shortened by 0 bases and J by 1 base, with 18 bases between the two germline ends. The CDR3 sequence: CSARDTRRASINYGYTF. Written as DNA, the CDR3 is TGCAGTGCTAGAGATACACGGCGAGCGAGCATTAACTATGGCTACACCTTC.

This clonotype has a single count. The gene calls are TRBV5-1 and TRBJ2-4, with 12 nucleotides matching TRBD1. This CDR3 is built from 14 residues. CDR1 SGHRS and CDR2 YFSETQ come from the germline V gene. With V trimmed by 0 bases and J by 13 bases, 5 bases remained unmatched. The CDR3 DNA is TGCGCCAGCAGCTTGGGGGACAGGGGGCTGGAGCAGTACTTC. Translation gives CASSLGDRGLEQYF.

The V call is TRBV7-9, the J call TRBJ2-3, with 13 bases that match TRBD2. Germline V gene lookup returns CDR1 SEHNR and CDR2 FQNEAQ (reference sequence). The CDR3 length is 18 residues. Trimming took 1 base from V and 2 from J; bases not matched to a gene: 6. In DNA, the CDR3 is TGTGCCAGCAGCTTAGAACAACTAGCGGGGGGGACCACAGATACGCAGTATTTT. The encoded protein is CASSLEQLAGGTTDTQYF.

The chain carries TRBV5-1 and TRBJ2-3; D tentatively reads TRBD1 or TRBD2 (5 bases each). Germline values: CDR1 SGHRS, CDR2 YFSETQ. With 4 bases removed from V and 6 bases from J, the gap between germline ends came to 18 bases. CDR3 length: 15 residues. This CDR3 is CASSTSIQGTDTQYF. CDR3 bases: TGCGCCAGCAGCACCTCGATTCAAGGGACGGATACGCAGTATTTT.

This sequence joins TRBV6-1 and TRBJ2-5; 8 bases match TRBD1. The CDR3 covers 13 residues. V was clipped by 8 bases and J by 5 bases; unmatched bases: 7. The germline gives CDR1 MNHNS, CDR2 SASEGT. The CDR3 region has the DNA TGTGCCAGCCAGGACAGGGCGCGGGAGACCCAGTACTTC. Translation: CASQDRARETQYF.

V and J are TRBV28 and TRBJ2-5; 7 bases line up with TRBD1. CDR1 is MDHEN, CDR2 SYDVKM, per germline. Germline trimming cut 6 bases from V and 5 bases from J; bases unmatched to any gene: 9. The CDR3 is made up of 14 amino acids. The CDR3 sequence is CASRLEGQLETQYF. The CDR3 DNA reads TGTGCCAGCAGACTAGAGGGACAGTTGGAGACCCAGTACTTC.

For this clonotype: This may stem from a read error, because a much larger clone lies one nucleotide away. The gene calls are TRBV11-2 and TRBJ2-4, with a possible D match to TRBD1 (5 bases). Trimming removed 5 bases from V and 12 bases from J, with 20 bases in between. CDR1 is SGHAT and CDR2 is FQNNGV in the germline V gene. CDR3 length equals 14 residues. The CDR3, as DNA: TGTGCCAGCAGCGCAGACAGCAATCGATACAGTCAGTACTTC. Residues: CASSADSNRYSQYF.